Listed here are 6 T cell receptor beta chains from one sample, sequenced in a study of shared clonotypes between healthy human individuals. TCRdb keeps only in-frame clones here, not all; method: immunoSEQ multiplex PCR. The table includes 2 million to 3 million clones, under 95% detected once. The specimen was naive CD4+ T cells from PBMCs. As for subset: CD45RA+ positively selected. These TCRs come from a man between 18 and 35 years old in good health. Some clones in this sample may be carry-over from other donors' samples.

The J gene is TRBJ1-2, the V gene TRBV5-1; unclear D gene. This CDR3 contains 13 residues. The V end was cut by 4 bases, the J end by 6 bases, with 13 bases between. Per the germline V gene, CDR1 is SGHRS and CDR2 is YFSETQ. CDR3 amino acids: CASSLSSFNGYTF. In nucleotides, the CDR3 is TGCGCCAGCAGCCTCTCCTCATTCAATGGCTACACCTTC.

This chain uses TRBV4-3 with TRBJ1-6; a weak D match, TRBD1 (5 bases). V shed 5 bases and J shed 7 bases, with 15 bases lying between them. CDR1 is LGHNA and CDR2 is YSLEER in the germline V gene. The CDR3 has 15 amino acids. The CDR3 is CASSYTRVGNSPLHF. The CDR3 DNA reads TGCGCCAGCAGCTACACCAGGGTTGGGAATTCACCCCTCCACTTT.

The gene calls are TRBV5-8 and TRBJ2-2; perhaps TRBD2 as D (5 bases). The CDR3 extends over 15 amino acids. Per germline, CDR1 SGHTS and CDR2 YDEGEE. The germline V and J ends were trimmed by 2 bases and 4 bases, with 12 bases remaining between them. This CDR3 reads CASSFGLMATGELFF. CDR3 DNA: TGTGCCAGCAGCTTCGGACTTATGGCCACCGGGGAGCTGTTTTTT. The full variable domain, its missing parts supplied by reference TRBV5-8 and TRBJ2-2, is EAGVTQSPTHLIKTRGQQATLRCSPISGHTSVYWYQQALGLGLQFLLWYDEGEERNRGNFPPRFSGRQFPNYSSELNVNALELEDSALYLCASSFGLMATGELFFGEGSRLTVL.

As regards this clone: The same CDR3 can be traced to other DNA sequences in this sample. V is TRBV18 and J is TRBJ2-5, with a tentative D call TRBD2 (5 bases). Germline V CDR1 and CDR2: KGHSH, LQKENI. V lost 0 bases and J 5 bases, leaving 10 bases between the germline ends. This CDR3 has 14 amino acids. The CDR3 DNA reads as TGTGCCAGCTCACCACCTGGCGGCGGGGAGACCCAGTACTTC. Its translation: CASSPPGGGETQYF.

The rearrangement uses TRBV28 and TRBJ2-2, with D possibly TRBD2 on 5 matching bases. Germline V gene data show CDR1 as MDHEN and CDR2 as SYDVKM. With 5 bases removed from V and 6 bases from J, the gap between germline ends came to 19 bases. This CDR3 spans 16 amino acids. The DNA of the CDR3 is TGTGCCAGCAGTCTCACTGGGAGTGGACCGGCCGGGGAGCTGTTTTTT. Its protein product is CASSLTGSGPAGELFF.

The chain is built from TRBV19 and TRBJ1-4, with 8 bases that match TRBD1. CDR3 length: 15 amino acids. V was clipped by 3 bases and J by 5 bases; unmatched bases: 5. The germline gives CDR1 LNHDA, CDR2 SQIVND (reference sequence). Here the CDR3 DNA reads TGTGCCAGTAGTATTGGGACAGGCCCGAATGAAAAACTGTTTTTT. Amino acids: CASSIGTGPNEKLFF.